This section outlines one T cell receptor beta chain sequence together with its context. Methods described previously were used for bulk TCR libraries, and listed TCR primers were applied. TCRdb processed the PCR reads anew with MiXCR; each CDR3 protein has one entry. This sample has about 630,000 distinct CDR3 sequences; 25% occur once, and the top ten carry about 0.84%. These data are taken from a study of molecular identifiers for immune sequencing clone quantification. CDR1 is KGHDR and CDR2 is SFDVKD in the germline V gene. V shed 2 bases and J shed 9 bases, with 7 bases lying between them. This CDR3 has 12 amino acids.

The chain is built from TRBV24-1 and TRBJ2-1, with a possible D match to TRBD1 (5 bases). The specimen was naive CD8+ T cells from blood, with Jurkat cell RNA spiked in. Regarding subset: FACS-sorted CD8+CD4-CCR7+CD45RA+ naive T cells. This TCR was sampled from a human donor in good health. Some libraries in this study had Jurkat cell RNA spiked in. The CDR3 protein is CATSDSGFEQFF. In nucleotides, the CDR3 is TGTGCCACCAGTGATTCAGGGTTTGAGCAGTTCTTC.